Presented here are 29 T cell receptor beta chains from one specimen sequenced in a study of T cell changes during pregnancy in multiple sclerosis. TCRdb keeps only in-frame clones here, not all; method: immunoSEQ multiplex PCR. The data contain fewer than 150,000 clones, around 95% of them singletons. The specimen was peripheral blood, collected after pregnancy. The source of these receptors is a female donor with multiple sclerosis, enrolled in a pregnancy study.

The chain couples TRBV2 to TRBJ1-2, with no clear D. The V end was cut by 8 bases, the J end by 8 bases, with 12 bases between. Germline V gene sequence: CDR1 SNHLY, CDR2 FYNNEI. The CDR3 runs 11 residues. The CDR3 reads CASSTGGGYTF. CDR3 nucleotides: TGTGCCAGCTCCACCGGAGGGGGCTACACCTTC. Full variable domain (remainder filled in from reference TRBV2 and TRBJ1-2): EPEVTQTPSHQVTQMGQEVILRCVPISNHLYFYWYRQILGQKVEFLVSFYNNEISEKSEIFDDQFSVERPDGSNFTLKIRSTKLEDSAMYFCASSTGGGYTFGSGTRLTVV.

This sequence joins TRBV7-9 and TRBJ2-7; D might be TRBD1 (6 bases). V lost 5 bases to trimming and J lost 3 bases, with 29 bases between them. In germline, CDR1 is SEHNR, CDR2 FQNEAQ (reference sequence). This CDR3 is built from 19 residues. The CDR3: CASSPWTPISDRTIYEQYF. The CDR3 DNA follows: TGTGCCAGCAGCCCATGGACACCGATTTCAGACAGGACAATCTACGAGCAGTACTTC.

The chain combines TRBV6-5 with TRBJ2-7; 8 bases align to TRBD1. CDR3 length: 15 amino acids. Per germline, CDR1 MNHEY and CDR2 SVGAGI. V trimming: 2 bases; J trimming: 1 base; junction bases outside the gene matches: 4. Here the CDR3 reads CASSYGTGASYEQYF. As DNA, the CDR3 is TGTGCCAGCAGTTACGGGACAGGAGCGTCCTACGAGCAGTACTTC.

Comment on this clone: The junction departs from the called germline gene at one end, perhaps through a read error. The V call is TRBV7-7, the J call TRBJ2-2; 11 bases fit TRBD1. This CDR3 is built from 15 residues. CDR1 is SSHAT, CDR2 FNYEAQ, per germline (reference sequence). Here the CDR3 DNA reads TGTGCTAGCAGCTTGGACAGGGGGCGCACCGGGGAGCTGTTTTTT. This gives the protein CASSLDRGRTGELFF. The full variable domain, in which reference TRBV7-7 and TRBJ2-2 provide the parts outside the CDR3, is GAGVSQSPRYKVTKRGQDVTLRCDPISSHATLYWYQQALGQGPEFLTYFNYEAQPDKSGLPSDRFSAERPEGSISTLTIQRTEQRDSAMYRCASSLDRGRTGELFFGEGSRLTVL.

The chain employs TRBV5-1 and TRBJ1-4; 9 nucleotides match TRBD1. The CDR3 spans 16 residues. V was pared by 3 bases and J by 2 bases, with 5 bases of the junction left unmatched. Germline V lookup: CDR1 SGHRS, CDR2 YFSETQ. CDR3 DNA sequence: TGCGCCAGCAGCTGGGACAGGGCGTTGACTAATGAAAAACTGTTTTTT. It specifies CASSWDRALTNEKLFF.

The CDR3 region has the DNA TGTGCCAGCAGTAAACCGGGACAGGGGGCGGCCGAGCAGTACTTC. This encodes CASSKPGQGAAEQYF. The rearrangement links TRBV6-5 to TRBJ2-7; TRBD1 agrees at 12 bases. Losses at the gene ends were 5 bases for V and 6 bases for J; bases not matched to a gene: 8. The CDR3 runs 15 residues. CDR1 MNHEY and CDR2 SVGAGI come from the germline V gene.

The chain has TRBV2 and TRBJ1-2; weak D call: TRBD1 (6 bases). From germline, CDR1 is SNHLY and CDR2 FYNNEI. V was pared by 11 bases and J by 5 bases, with 18 bases between. The CDR3 contains 13 residues. CDR3 in DNA: TGTGCCGGCACGGCAGGGGATTCTTATGGCTACACCTTC. As protein: CAGTAGDSYGYTF.

The J gene is TRBJ2-5, the V gene TRBV28; 8 bases map to TRBD1. CDR1 MDHEN and CDR2 SYDVKM come from the germline V gene. Trimming cost V 1 base and J 5 bases; bases outside gene matches: 6. This CDR3 spans 15 amino acids. CDR3 in amino acids: CASSLSGGEEETQYF. The CDR3 coding sequence is TGTGCCAGCAGTTTATCAGGGGGCGAGGAGGAGACCCAGTACTTC.

The V call is TRBV19, the J call TRBJ2-1, with 7 bases that match TRBD1. The length of the CDR3 is 15 residues. V was pared by 6 bases and J by 3 bases, with 8 bases of the junction left unmatched. Germline lookup yields CDR1 LNHDA and CDR2 SQIVND (reference sequence). The CDR3 nucleotides read TGTGCCAGTAGCCTAACAGGGGACAACTACAATGAGCAGTTCTTC. This codes for CASSLTGDNYNEQFF. The full variable domain, completed using reference TRBV19 and TRBJ2-1, is DGGITQSPKYLFRKEGQNVTLSCEQNLNHDAMYWYRQDPGQGLRLIYYSQIVNDFQKGDIAEGYSVSREKKESFPLTVTSAQKNPTAFYLCASSLTGDNYNEQFFGPGTRLTVL.

This sequence joins TRBV5-1 and TRBJ1-4, with 9 bases lining up with TRBD1. Germline V gene lookup returns CDR1 SGHRS and CDR2 YFSETQ. J lost 8 bases, V lost 1 base, and 3 bases had no gene match. CDR3 length equals 14 residues. Here the CDR3 DNA reads TGCGCCAGCAGCTTGACAGGGGGCCAAGAAAAACTGTTTTTT. It codes for CASSLTGGQEKLFF.

The chain recombines TRBV5-1 with TRBJ2-5, with 15 positions matching TRBD2. Germline CDR1 reads SGHRS; CDR2 reads YFSETQ. J gave up 3 bases and V 4 bases, and 7 bases lay outside the gene matches. This CDR3 spans 17 amino acids. The CDR3 sequence is CASSNAGLAGGKETQYF. In DNA form, the CDR3 reads TGCGCCAGCAGCAACGCGGGACTAGCGGGAGGAAAAGAGACCCAGTACTTC. Together with reference TRBV5-1 and TRBJ2-5, the CDR3 gives the full variable domain: KAGVTQTPRYLIKTRGQQVTLSCSPISGHRSVSWYQQTPGQGLQFLFEYFSETQRNKGNFPGRFSGRQFSNSRSEMNVSTLELGDSALYLCASSNAGLAGGKETQYFGPGTRLLVL.

This rearrangement joins TRBV28 to TRBJ2-2; the match to TRBD2 covers 16 bases. Germline lookup yields CDR1 MDHEN and CDR2 SYDVKM. J lost 0 bases, V lost 6 bases, and 7 bases had no gene match. This CDR3 has 19 residues. The CDR3: CASSAPGLAGGTNTGELFF. The CDR3 coding sequence is TGTGCCAGCAGCGCCCCGGGACTAGCGGGAGGGACGAACACCGGGGAGCTGTTTTTT.

V usage is TRBV6-5 and J usage is TRBJ1-6; TRBD1 agrees at 7 bases. This CDR3 region has 14 residues. Germline trimming cut 0 bases from V and 9 bases from J; bases unmatched to any gene: 2. The V gene's germline CDR1 is MNHEY and CDR2 SVGAGI. The CDR3 spells CASSYSGQLSPLHF. CDR3 in DNA: TGTGCCAGCAGTTACTCGGGACAGCTTTCACCCCTCCACTTT.

V gene TRBV19 combines with J gene TRBJ1-3, with D unresolved. The germline V gene encodes CDR1 LNHDA and CDR2 SQIVND (reference sequence). CDR3 size: 17 residues. Trimming removed 6 bases from V and 0 bases from J, with 18 bases in between. The CDR3 region has the DNA TGTGCCAGTAGCCCCCCCCCACAGAGAAGCTCTGGAAACACCATATATTTT. This sequence encodes CASSPPPQRSSGNTIYF. Combining the CDR3 with reference TRBV19 and TRBJ1-3 gives the whole variable domain DGGITQSPKYLFRKEGQNVTLSCEQNLNHDAMYWYRQDPGQGLRLIYYSQIVNDFQKGDIAEGYSVSREKKESFPLTVTSAQKNPTAFYLCASSPPPQRSSGNTIYFGEGSWLTVV.

The chain recombines TRBV11-2 with TRBJ2-1; D perhaps matches TRBD2 (6 bases). The CDR3 consists of 16 residues. Per the germline V gene, CDR1 is SGHAT and CDR2 is FQNNGV. V was cut by 6 bases and J by 1 base, with 16 bases left in between. The CDR3 spells CASRIPMAGSYNEQFF. For the CDR3, the DNA is TGTGCCAGCAGGATCCCAATGGCGGGGTCCTACAATGAGCAGTTCTTC. Looking up the rest from reference TRBV11-2 and TRBJ2-1 gives the full variable domain: EAGVAQSPRYKIIEKRQSVAFWCNPISGHATLYWYQQILGQGPKLLIQFQNNGVVDDSQLPKDRFSAERLKGVDSTLKIQPAKLEDSAVYLCASRIPMAGSYNEQFFGPGTRLTVL.

The genes are TRBV5-4 and TRBJ2-5; D remains unclear. Germline CDR1 and CDR2: SGHNT and YYREEE (reference sequence). The CDR3 length is 13 residues. The V end lost 0 bases, the J end lost 4 bases, and 7 bases lay between the germline ends. CDR3 protein: CASSLASGETQYF. CDR3 nucleotides: TGTGCCAGCAGCTTGGCCTCAGGAGAGACCCAGTACTTC.

This chain links TRBV5-6 with TRBJ1-5; 8 positions agree with TRBD1. This CDR3 is built from 15 residues. CDR1 is SGHDT, CDR2 YYEEEE, per germline. Trimming cost V 4 bases and J 5 bases; bases outside gene matches: 8. The DNA of the CDR3 is TGTGCCAGCAGCCTCCCTGGACAGGGTTATCAGCCCCAGCATTTT. This translates into CASSLPGQGYQPQHF.

The chain links TRBV4-2 to TRBJ1-1; tentative D call: TRBD1 (6 bases). Germline V gene data show CDR1 as LGHNA and CDR2 as YNFKEQ. The CDR3 spans 15 residues. Trimming cost V 4 bases and J 4 bases, with 16 bases left between them. CDR3 nucleotides: TGTGCCAGCAGCCCCTACGTGGGAGGGGGCACTGAAGCTTTCTTT. Residues: CASSPYVGGGTEAFF.

The chain uses TRBV7-7 and TRBJ2-6; 8 bases match TRBD2. Per germline, CDR1 SSHAT and CDR2 FNYEAQ (reference sequence). This CDR3 is built from 15 residues. This chain's CDR3 is CQIGGESSGANVLTF. Written as DNA, the CDR3 is TGTCAAATCGGGGGGGAGAGTAGTGGGGCCAACGTCCTGACTTTC.

V gene TRBV19 combines with J gene TRBJ2-2; 9 bases agree with TRBD2. The CDR3 is 15 residues long. CDR1 and CDR2 from the germline V gene are LNHDA and SQIVND (reference sequence). After removal of 7 bases from V and 4 bases from J, the junction contained 7 bases not matched to a gene. In nucleotides, the CDR3 is TGTGCCAGTATGGGTTCTAGCGGGGTCACCGGGGAGCTGTTTTTT. Amino acid sequence: CASMGSSGVTGELFF.

The chain employs TRBV10-3 and TRBJ1-2; TRBD1 agrees at 10 bases. V lost 7 bases, J lost 0 bases, and 5 bases stayed unmatched. The V gene's germline CDR1 is ENHRY and CDR2 SYGVKD. This CDR3 has 15 amino acids. In DNA form, the CDR3 reads TGTGCCATCACCCGGGACAGGGGCACTAACTATGGCTACACCTTC. Amino acid sequence: CAITRDRGTNYGYTF.

The chain uses TRBV6-1 and TRBJ1-5; D is perhaps TRBD1 (5 bases). The V gene lost 6 bases and the J gene lost 7 bases, with 16 bases spanning the gap. Per the germline V gene, CDR1 is MNHNS and CDR2 is SASEGT. CDR3 length: 14 amino acids. In DNA form, the CDR3 reads TGTGCCAGCAGAAGGGGAGGGGCTGTACAGCCCCAGCATTTT. It translates to CASRRGGAVQPQHF.

The V call is TRBV7-6, the J call TRBJ1-1; 7 bases align to TRBD1. Unmatched junction bases numbered 19, after V lost 2 bases and J lost 1 base. CDR3 length: 20 amino acids. Germline lookup yields CDR1 SGHVS and CDR2 FNYEAQ. DNA for the CDR3: TGTGCCAGCAGCTTACTACGGGACAGTCTCCCCTTCGGGCCGAACACTGAAGCTTTCTTT. The encoded protein is CASSLLRDSLPFGPNTEAFF.

The chain employs TRBV18 and TRBJ2-1; 9 bases align to TRBD1. V gave up 3 bases and J gave up 2 bases; unmatched junction bases: 11. Germline V gene lookup returns CDR1 KGHSH and CDR2 LQKENI. This CDR3 contains 18 residues. The CDR3 loop reads CASSPPTGGQGTYNEQFF. For the CDR3, the DNA is TGTGCCAGCTCACCCCCAACGGGGGGACAGGGAACCTACAATGAGCAGTTCTTC.

This sequence joins TRBV5-1 and TRBJ2-7; possible D gene TRBD1, 6 bases. Germline V lookup: CDR1 SGHRS, CDR2 YFSETQ. The CDR3 has 14 amino acids. V was shortened by 4 bases and J by 7 bases, with 18 bases between the two germline ends. The CDR3 loop reads CASSLRGSMGEQYF. The CDR3 coding sequence is TGCGCCAGCAGCCTTAGGGGGTCTATGGGAGAGCAGTACTTC.

This clone was detected once. J is TRBJ2-7 and V is TRBV2; possible D gene TRBD2, 6 bases. The CDR3 loop spans 13 amino acids. V lost 6 bases and J 2 bases, leaving 11 bases between the germline ends. Germline V gives CDR1 SNHLY, CDR2 FYNNEI. The CDR3 region is CASSIAAPYEQYF. The CDR3, as DNA: TGTGCCAGCAGCATAGCGGCCCCCTACGAGCAGTACTTC.

CDR3: CASSLSRGLGANVLTF. The DNA for the CDR3 is TGTGCCAGCAGCTTATCAAGGGGGCTGGGGGCCAACGTCCTGACTTTC. V gene TRBV7-3 combines with J gene TRBJ2-6, with 7 positions matching TRBD1. With 2 bases clipped from V and 4 bases from J, the junction kept 5 bases outside the gene matches. Germline V gene lookup returns CDR1 SGHTA and CDR2 FQGTGA. This CDR3 region has 16 residues.

The chain combines TRBV5-4 with TRBJ2-5, with a weak D call TRBD2 (8 bases). The germline V gene encodes CDR1 SGHNT and CDR2 YYREEE (reference sequence). CDR3 length: 14 amino acids. V was pared by 4 bases and J by 1 base, with 11 bases between. CDR3 DNA sequence: TGTGCCAGCAGCCGGGAGGGGGCCCAAGAGACCCAGTACTTC. It yields the protein CASSREGAQETQYF.

The chain joins TRBV5-1 to TRBJ1-1; 9 nucleotides match TRBD1. The J segment lost 5 bases and the V segment lost 3 bases, leaving 8 bases of the junction unmatched. The CDR3 consists of 15 residues. Per the germline V gene, CDR1 is SGHRS and CDR2 is YFSETQ. The CDR3 loop is CASSSQGQGTTEAFF. CDR3 coding DNA: TGCGCCAGCAGCTCCCAAGGACAGGGGACTACTGAAGCTTTCTTT.